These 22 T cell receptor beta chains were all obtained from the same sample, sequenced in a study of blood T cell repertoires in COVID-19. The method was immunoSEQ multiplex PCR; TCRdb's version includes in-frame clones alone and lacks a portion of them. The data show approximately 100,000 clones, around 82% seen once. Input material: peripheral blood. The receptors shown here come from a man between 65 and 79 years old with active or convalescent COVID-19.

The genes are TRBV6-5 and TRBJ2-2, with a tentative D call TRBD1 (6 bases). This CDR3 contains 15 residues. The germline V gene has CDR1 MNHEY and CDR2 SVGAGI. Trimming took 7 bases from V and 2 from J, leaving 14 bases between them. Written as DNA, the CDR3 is TGTGCCAGCACGGTACAGGGATACAACACCGGGGAGCTGTTTTTT. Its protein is CASTVQGYNTGELFF.

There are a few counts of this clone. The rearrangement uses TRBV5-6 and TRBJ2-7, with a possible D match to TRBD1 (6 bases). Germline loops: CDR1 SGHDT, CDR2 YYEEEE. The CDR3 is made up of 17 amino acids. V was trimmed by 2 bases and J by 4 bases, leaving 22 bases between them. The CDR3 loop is CASSLTVSTGHPYEQYF. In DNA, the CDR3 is TGTGCCAGCAGCTTAACGGTGTCAACGGGACACCCGTACGAGCAGTACTTC.

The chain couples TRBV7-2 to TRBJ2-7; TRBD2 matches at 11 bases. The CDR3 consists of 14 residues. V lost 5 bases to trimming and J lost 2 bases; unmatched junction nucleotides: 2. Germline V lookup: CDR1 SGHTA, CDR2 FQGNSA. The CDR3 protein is CASSPSGGTYEQYF. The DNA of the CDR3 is TGTGCCAGCAGCCCTAGCGGGGGGACCTACGAGCAGTACTTC.

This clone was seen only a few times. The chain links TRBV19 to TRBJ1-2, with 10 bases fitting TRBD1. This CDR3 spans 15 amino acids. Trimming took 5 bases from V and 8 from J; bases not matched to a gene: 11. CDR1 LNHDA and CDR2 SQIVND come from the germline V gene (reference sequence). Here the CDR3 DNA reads TGTGCCAGTAGTGTCACCGCGGGACAGGGGAACGGCTACACCTTC. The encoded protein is CASSVTAGQGNGYTF.

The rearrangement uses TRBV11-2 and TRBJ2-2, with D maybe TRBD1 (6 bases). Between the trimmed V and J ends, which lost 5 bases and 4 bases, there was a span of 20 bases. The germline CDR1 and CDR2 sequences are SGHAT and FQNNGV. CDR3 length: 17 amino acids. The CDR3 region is CASSAAPPGEVTGELFF. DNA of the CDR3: TGTGCCAGCAGCGCCGCCCCCCCAGGGGAAGTCACCGGGGAGCTGTTTTTT.

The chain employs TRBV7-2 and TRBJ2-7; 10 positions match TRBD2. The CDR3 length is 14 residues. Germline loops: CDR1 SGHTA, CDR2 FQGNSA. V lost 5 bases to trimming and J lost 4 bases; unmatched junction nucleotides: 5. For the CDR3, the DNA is TGTGCCAGCAGCATGATAGCGGGGGGTTACGAGCAGTACTTC. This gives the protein CASSMIAGGYEQYF. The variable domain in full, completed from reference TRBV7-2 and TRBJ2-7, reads GAGVSQSPSNKVTEKGKDVELRCDPISGHTALYWYRQSLGQGLEFLIYFQGNSAPDKSGLPSDRFSAERTGGSVSTLTIQRTQQEDSAVYLCASSMIAGGYEQYFGPGTRLTVT.

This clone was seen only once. CDR3 coding DNA: TGTGCCAGCAGTATGGGGACAGGGGGCTCGTACGAGCAGTACTTC. It translates to CASSMGTGGSYEQYF. This chain connects TRBV7-6 to TRBJ2-7; 12 bases are shared with TRBD1. This CDR3 comprises 15 residues. CDR1 and CDR2 from the germline V gene are SGHVS and FNYEAQ. V dropped 6 bases and J dropped 4; count of bases not matched to a gene: 7.

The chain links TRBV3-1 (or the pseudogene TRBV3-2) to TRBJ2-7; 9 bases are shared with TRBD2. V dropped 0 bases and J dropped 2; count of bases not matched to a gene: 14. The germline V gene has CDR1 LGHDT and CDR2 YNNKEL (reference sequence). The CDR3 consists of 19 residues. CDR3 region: CASSQDAAGGPIVPYEQYF. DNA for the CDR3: TGTGCCAGCAGCCAAGATGCCGCGGGGGGGCCTATCGTCCCCTACGAGCAGTACTTC.

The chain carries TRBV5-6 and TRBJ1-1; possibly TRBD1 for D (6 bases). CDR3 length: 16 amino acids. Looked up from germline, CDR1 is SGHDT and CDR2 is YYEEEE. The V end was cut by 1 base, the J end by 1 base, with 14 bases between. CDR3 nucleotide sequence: TGTGCCAGCAGCTTGCTCCCCAAACAGGGGAACACTGAAGCTTTCTTT. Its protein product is CASSLLPKQGNTEAFF.

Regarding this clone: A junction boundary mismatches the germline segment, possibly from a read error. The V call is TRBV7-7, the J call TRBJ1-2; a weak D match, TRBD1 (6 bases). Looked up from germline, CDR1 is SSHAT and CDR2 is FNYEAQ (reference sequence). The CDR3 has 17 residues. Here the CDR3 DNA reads TGTGCTAGCAGATTCCGGGACATCCTCTCGTTAGGCTGTGGCTACACCTTC. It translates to CASRFRDILSLGCGYTF.

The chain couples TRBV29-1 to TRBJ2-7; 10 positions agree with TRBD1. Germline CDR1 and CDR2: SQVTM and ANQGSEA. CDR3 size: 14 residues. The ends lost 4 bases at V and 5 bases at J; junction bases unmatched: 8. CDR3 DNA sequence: TGCAGCGTTGTACGGACAGGGGGGCTAGACGAGCAGTACTTC. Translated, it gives CSVVRTGGLDEQYF.

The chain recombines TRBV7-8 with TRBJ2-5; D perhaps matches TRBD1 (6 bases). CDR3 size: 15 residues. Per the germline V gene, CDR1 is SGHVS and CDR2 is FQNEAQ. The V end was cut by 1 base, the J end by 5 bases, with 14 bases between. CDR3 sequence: CASSLVGQGRETQYF. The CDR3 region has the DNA TGTGCCAGCAGCTTAGTAGGGCAGGGGCGGGAGACCCAGTACTTC.

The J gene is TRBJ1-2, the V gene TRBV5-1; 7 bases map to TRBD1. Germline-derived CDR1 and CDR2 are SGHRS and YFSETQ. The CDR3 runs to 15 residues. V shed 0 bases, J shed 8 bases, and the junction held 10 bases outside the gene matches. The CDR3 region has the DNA TGCGCCAGCAGCTTGGGGGACAGCCGGTCGAGGGGCTACACCTTC. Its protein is CASSLGDSRSRGYTF. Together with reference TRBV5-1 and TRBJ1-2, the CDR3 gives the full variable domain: KAGVTQTPRYLIKTRGQQVTLSCSPISGHRSVSWYQQTPGQGLQFLFEYFSETQRNKGNFPGRFSGRQFSNSRSEMNVSTLELGDSALYLCASSLGDSRSRGYTFGSGTRLTVV.

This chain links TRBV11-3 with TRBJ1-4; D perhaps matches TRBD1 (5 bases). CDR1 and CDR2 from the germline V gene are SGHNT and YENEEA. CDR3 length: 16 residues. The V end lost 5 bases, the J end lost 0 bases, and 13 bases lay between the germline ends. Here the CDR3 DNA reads TGTGCCAGCAGCCCAGGGACTGGTGCAACTAATGAAAAACTGTTTTTT. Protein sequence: CASSPGTGATNEKLFF.

The CDR3 nucleotides are TGTGCCAGCAGTGCAACAGGCGGGGGTAATTCACCCCTCCACTTT. It is translated as CASSATGGGNSPLHF. The V and J genes are TRBV6-6 and TRBJ1-6; weak D call: TRBD1 (5 bases). CDR1 MNHNY and CDR2 SVGAGI come from the germline V gene (reference sequence). The CDR3 has 15 amino acids. With 5 bases removed from V and 6 bases from J, the gap between germline ends came to 14 bases.

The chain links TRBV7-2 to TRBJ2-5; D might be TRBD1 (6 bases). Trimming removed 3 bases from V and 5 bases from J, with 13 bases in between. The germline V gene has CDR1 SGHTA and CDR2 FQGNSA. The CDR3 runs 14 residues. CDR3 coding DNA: TGTGCCAGCAGCTTTGGACAGCAAGGGGAGACCCAGTACTTC. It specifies CASSFGQQGETQYF.

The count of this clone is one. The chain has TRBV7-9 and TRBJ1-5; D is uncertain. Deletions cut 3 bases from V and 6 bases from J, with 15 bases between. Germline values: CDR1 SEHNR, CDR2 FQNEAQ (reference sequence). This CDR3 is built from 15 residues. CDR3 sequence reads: CASSFEEGSGQPQHF. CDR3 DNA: TGTGCCAGCAGCTTTGAGGAGGGATCGGGTCAGCCCCAGCATTTT.

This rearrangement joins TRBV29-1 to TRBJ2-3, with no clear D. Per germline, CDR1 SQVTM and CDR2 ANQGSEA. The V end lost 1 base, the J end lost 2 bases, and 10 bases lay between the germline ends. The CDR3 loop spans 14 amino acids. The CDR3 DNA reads TGCAGCGTTGAAGGTCACGACAACACAGATACGCAGTATTTT. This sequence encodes CSVEGHDNTDTQYF.

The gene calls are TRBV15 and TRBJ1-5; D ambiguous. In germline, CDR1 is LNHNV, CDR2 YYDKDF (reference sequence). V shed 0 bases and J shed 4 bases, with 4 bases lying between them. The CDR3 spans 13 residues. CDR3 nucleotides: TGTGCCACCAGCAGAGATCGTAATCAGCCCCAGCATTTT. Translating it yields CATSRDRNQPQHF.

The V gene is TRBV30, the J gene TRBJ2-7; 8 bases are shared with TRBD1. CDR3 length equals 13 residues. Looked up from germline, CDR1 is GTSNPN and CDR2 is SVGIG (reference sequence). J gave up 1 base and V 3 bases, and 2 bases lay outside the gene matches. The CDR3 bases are TGTGCCTGGAGGAGGACAGGGTCCTACGAGCAGTACTTC. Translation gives CAWRRTGSYEQYF.

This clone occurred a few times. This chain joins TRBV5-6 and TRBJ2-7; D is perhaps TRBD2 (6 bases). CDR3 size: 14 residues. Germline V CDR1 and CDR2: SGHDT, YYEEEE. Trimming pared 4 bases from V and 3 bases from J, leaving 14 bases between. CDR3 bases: TGTGCCAGCAGCCCCAGGGAGGATCTCTACGAGCAGTACTTC. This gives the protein CASSPREDLYEQYF.

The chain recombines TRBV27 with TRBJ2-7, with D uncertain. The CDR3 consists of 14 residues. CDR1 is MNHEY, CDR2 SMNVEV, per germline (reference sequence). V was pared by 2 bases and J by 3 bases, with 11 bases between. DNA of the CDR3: TGTGCCAGCAGTTTACTGCCTGGCAGCTACGAGCAGTACTTC. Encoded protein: CASSLLPGSYEQYF.